This TCR beta chain was sequenced during a study of graft-versus-host responses after intestinal transplantation. TCRdb's table, derived via immunoSEQ multiplex PCR, lists solely in-frame clones and lacks some. The table has about 4,300 clones, approximately 80% seen once. Lamina propria and intraepithelial lymphocytes were released by processing graft tissue. The material sequenced was ileum tissue, taken 9 days after transplant. The receptor was derived from a human patient who received an intestinal transplant, so some T cells may come from the graft donor.

In nucleotides, the CDR3 is TGTGCCATCAGTCCGACAACCGGGGAGCTGTTTTTT. As protein: CAISPTTGELFF. J is TRBJ2-2 and V is TRBV10-3; D call uncertain. V was clipped by 5 bases and J by 5 bases, with 6 bases between them. Germline lookup yields CDR1 ENHRY and CDR2 SYGVKD. CDR3 size: 12 residues.